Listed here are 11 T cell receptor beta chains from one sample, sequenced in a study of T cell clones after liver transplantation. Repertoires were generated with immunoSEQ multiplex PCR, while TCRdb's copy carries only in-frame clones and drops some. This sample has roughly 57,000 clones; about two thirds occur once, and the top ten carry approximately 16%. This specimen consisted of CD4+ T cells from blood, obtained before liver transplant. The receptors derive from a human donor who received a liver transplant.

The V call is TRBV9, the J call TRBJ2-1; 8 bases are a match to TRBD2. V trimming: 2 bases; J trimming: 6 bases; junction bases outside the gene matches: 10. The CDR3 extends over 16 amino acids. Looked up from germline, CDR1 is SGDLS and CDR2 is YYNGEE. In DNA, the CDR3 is TGTGCCAGCAGCGTTGAGGTGCGGGGGGCCGGCAATGAGCAGTTCTTC. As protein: CASSVEVRGAGNEQFF.

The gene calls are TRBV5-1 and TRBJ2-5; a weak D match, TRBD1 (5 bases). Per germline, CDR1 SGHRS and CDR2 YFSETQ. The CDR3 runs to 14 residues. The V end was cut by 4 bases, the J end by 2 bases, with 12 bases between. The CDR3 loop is CASSRQGGQETQYF. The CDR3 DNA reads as TGCGCCAGCAGCCGTCAGGGTGGGCAAGAGACCCAGTACTTC.

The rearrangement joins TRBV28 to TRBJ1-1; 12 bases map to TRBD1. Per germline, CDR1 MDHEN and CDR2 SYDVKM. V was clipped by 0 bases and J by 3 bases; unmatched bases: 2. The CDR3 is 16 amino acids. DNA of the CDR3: TGTGCCAGCAGTTTATGGGGACAGGGGGCGCACACTGAAGCTTTCTTT. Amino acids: CASSLWGQGAHTEAFF.

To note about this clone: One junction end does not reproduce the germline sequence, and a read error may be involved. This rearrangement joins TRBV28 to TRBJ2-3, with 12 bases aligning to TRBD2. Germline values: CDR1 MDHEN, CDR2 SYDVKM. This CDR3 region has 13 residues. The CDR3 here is CASSLLTSGGLNF. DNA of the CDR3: TGTGCCAGCAGTTTATTGACTAGCGGGGGCCTAAATTTT.

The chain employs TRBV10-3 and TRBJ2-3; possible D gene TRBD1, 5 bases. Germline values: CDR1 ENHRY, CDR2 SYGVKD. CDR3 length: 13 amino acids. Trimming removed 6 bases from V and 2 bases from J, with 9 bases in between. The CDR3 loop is CAISEGVTDTQYF. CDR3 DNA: TGTGCCATCAGCGAAGGGGTCACAGATACGCAGTATTTT.

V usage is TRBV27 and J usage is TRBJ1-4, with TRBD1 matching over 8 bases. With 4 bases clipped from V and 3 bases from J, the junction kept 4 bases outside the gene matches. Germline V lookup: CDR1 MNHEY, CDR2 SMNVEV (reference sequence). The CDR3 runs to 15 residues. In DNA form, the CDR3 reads TGTGCCAGCAGTTCTCCGGGACAGGCTAATGAAAAACTGTTTTTT. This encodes CASSSPGQANEKLFF.

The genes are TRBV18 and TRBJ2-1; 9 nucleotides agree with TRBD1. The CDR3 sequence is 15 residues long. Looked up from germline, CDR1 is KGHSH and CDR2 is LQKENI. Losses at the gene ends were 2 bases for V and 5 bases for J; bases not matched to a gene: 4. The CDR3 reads CASSPRTGEDNEQFF. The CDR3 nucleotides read TGTGCCAGCTCACCAAGGACAGGGGAAGACAATGAGCAGTTCTTC.

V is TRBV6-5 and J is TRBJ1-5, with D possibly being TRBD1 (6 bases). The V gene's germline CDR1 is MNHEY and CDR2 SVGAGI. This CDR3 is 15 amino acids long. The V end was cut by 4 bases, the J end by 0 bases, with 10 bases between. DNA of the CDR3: TGTGCCAGCAGTTGGGGGGGGGCTAGCAATCAGCCCCAGCATTTT. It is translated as CASSWGGASNQPQHF.

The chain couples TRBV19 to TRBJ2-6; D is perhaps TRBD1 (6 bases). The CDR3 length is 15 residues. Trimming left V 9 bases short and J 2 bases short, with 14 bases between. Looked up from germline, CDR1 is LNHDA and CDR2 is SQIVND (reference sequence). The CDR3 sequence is CASKIGGTGANVLTF. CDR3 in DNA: TGTGCCAGCAAAATAGGGGGTACTGGGGCCAACGTCCTGACTTTC.

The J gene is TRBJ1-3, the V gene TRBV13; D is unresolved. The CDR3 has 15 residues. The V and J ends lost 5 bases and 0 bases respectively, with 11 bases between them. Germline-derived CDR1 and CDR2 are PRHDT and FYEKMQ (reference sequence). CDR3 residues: CASSARLISGNTIYF. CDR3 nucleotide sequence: TGTGCCAGCAGCGCCCGACTGATCTCTGGAAACACCATATATTTT.

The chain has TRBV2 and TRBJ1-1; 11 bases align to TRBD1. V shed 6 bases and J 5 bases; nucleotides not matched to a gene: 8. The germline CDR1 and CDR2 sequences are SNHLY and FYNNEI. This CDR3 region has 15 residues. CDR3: CASSQDRGPGTEAFF. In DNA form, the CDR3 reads TGTGCCAGCAGCCAGGACAGGGGGCCTGGAACTGAAGCTTTCTTT.